This TCR beta chain was found in a study of vaccination and CD4 T cells after COVID-19. As regards this clonotype: Its antigen is still unknown.

Looked up from germline, CDR1 is SGHDT and CDR2 is YYEEEE. The CDR3 length is 18 residues. The V and J ends lost 3 bases and 2 bases respectively, with 24 bases between them. Treatment noted: approximately nine-day PBMC culture with coronavirus spike peptide pools or control peptides (ViraFEST assay). Scientists ran DNA taken from cultured CD4+ T cells through the Oncomine TCR Beta short-read assay for sequencing. In TCRdb, the PCR reads were re-called with MiXCR into one record per CDR3 protein. The sample shows more than 9,500 distinct CDR3 sequences, approximately 80% of them seen only once. The sample was CD4+ T cells from blood, cultured in vitro. This receptor was taken from a human donor who had recovered from COVID-19. The rearrangement joins TRBV5-6 to TRBJ2-7; the D gene is possibly TRBD1 (8 bases). The CDR3 loop reads CASSSIIGGDRNTYEQYF. DNA for the CDR3: TGTGCCAGCAGCTCGATAATAGGGGGGGACAGGAACACCTACGAGCAGTACTTC.